These 29 T cell receptor beta chains were sequenced from one sample in a study of shared clonotypes between healthy human individuals. TCRdb's table, derived via immunoSEQ multiplex PCR, lists solely in-frame clones and lacks some. The table includes around 2.3 million clones, more than 90% detected once. The sample comprised naive CD4+ T cells sorted from blood. Subset: CD45RA+ positively selected. The receptor source for this set is a man aged 18 to 30 in good health.

This chain uses TRBV6-6 with TRBJ1-2; 8 nucleotides line up with TRBD1. Germline assignment: CDR1 MNHNY and CDR2 SVGAGI (reference sequence). This CDR3 is 15 amino acids long. V dropped 5 bases and J dropped 5; count of bases not matched to a gene: 10. The CDR3 reads CASSPPTGEGYGYTF. The CDR3 DNA is TGTGCCAGCAGTCCACCGACAGGGGAGGGGTATGGCTACACCTTC.

The chain combines TRBV19 with TRBJ2-7; 9 positions match TRBD1. This CDR3 has 15 amino acids. V lost 4 bases and J lost 1; bases outside the gene matches: 5. Germline assignment: CDR1 LNHDA and CDR2 SQIVND (reference sequence). The CDR3 bases are TGTGCCAGTAGTACCACCGGGACAGGGTCCTACGAGCAGTACTTC. Amino acid sequence: CASSTTGTGSYEQYF.

The chain joins TRBV18 to TRBJ2-3, with D hard to call. The CDR3 has 17 residues. Trimming cost V 3 bases and J 2 bases, with 18 bases left between them. CDR1 and CDR2 from the germline V gene are KGHSH and LQKENI. CDR3 DNA: TGTGCCAGCTCACCCGGTAACACGCAAATCTACACAGATACGCAGTATTTT. Protein: CASSPGNTQIYTDTQYF.

This clone has just one count. This rearrangement joins TRBV30 to TRBJ2-2, with 8 bases fitting TRBD1. Germline assignment: CDR1 GTSNPN and CDR2 SVGIG (reference sequence). The CDR3 extends over 12 amino acids. CDR3 loop: CSGQGAAGELFF. DNA for the CDR3: TGTTCAGGGCAGGGGGCCGCCGGGGAGCTGTTTTTT.

This chain joins TRBV5-1 and TRBJ2-7; TRBD2 matches 12 bases. J gave up 1 base and V 4 bases, and 9 bases lay outside the gene matches. The germline V gene has CDR1 SGHRS and CDR2 YFSETQ. This CDR3 has 17 residues. In DNA form, the CDR3 reads TGCGCCAGCAGCCCAGGACTAGCGGGATATGATTCCTACGAGCAGTACTTC. Residues: CASSPGLAGYDSYEQYF.

The rearrangement joins TRBV10-3 to TRBJ1-1, with a possible D match to TRBD1 (6 bases). CDR1 ENHRY and CDR2 SYGVKD come from the germline V gene. CDR3 length: 14 residues. The ends were cut back, 4 bases at V and 5 bases at J, with 14 bases in the middle. CDR3 protein: CAISGKLDRTEAFF. CDR3 in DNA: TGTGCCATCAGTGGAAAACTGGACAGAACTGAAGCTTTCTTT.

The chain has TRBV28 and TRBJ1-5, with D hard to call. CDR3 length: 15 residues. Trimming took 5 bases from V and 7 from J, leaving 18 bases between them. The germline gives CDR1 MDHEN, CDR2 SYDVKM. CDR3 sequence (DNA): TGTGCCAGCAGTCGTCCCGACCCCGCAGGACAGCCCCAGCATTTT. Its translation is CASSRPDPAGQPQHF.

Only one count was recorded for this clone. V and J are TRBV7-2 and TRBJ2-1, with 9 bases fitting TRBD2. The CDR3 runs to 14 residues. CDR1 is SGHTA, CDR2 FQGNSA, per germline. Trimming cost V 5 bases and J 4 bases; bases outside gene matches: 3. The CDR3 DNA reads TGTGCCAGCAGCAATCTAGCGGGGTACAATGAGCAGTTCTTC. It codes for CASSNLAGYNEQFF. The full variable domain, rest sourced from reference TRBV7-2 and TRBJ2-1, is GAGVSQSPSNKVTEKGKDVELRCDPISGHTALYWYRQSLGQGLEFLIYFQGNSAPDKSGLPSDRFSAERTGGSVSTLTIQRTQQEDSAVYLCASSNLAGYNEQFFGPGTRLTVL.

The rearrangement uses TRBV5-1 and TRBJ2-5; tentative D call: TRBD1 (6 bases). The V end was cut by 4 bases, the J end by 2 bases, with 15 bases between. Germline loops: CDR1 SGHRS, CDR2 YFSETQ. CDR3 length equals 15 residues. The DNA for the CDR3 is TGCGCCAGCAGCCTGGTCGGTCAGGGGCAAGAGACCCAGTACTTC. It translates to CASSLVGQGQETQYF.

The V gene is TRBV5-1, the J gene TRBJ2-1; perhaps TRBD2 as D (7 bases). Germline V gene sequence: CDR1 SGHRS, CDR2 YFSETQ. Trimming shortened V by 6 bases and J by 2 bases, and 18 bases separated the two germline ends. The CDR3 contains 16 residues. The CDR3 bases are TGCGCCAGCACCCAACAGGCGGGGGCCACCTACAATGAGCAGTTCTTC. Its translation is CASTQQAGATYNEQFF.

On this clone: The same CDR3 can be traced to other DNA sequences in this sample. The chain couples TRBV5-1 to TRBJ1-6, with 9 bases identical to TRBD1. The V gene's germline CDR1 is SGHRS and CDR2 YFSETQ. Unmatched junction bases numbered 2, after V lost 0 bases and J lost 7 bases. This CDR3 region has 15 residues. The CDR3 reads CASSLGTGDNSPLHF. The CDR3 DNA is TGCGCCAGCAGCTTGGGGACAGGGGACAATTCACCCCTCCACTTT.

This chain uses TRBV5-1 with TRBJ2-2, with D possibly being TRBD1 or TRBD2 (5 bases each). This CDR3 comprises 16 residues. Germline CDR1 and CDR2: SGHRS and YFSETQ. V gave up 5 bases and J gave up 6 bases, with 20 bases separating them. CDR3 sequence reads: CASRPETPGRSGELFF. CDR3 sequence (DNA): TGCGCCAGCAGGCCCGAGACACCGGGGCGATCCGGGGAGCTGTTTTTT.

The chain links TRBV28 to TRBJ2-7; D is perhaps TRBD2 (6 bases). The CDR3 totals 14 residues. The V gene's germline CDR1 is MDHEN and CDR2 SYDVKM. Trimming stripped 6 bases from V and 1 base from J, with 13 bases between. In DNA, the CDR3 is TGTGCCAGCAGCACACAGGCGGGGTCCTACGAGCAGTACTTC. Protein product: CASSTQAGSYEQYF.

The V and J genes are TRBV7-6 and TRBJ1-4; tentative D call: TRBD1 (5 bases). This CDR3 contains 16 residues. Germline-derived CDR1 and CDR2 are SGHVS and FNYEAQ. V gave up 5 bases and J gave up 5 bases, with 18 bases separating them. The chain's CDR3 is CASSILQGLGNEKLFF. The DNA for the CDR3 is TGTGCCAGCAGCATACTTCAGGGTTTAGGGAATGAAAAACTGTTTTTT.

This clone appeared a single time. This chain joins TRBV30 and TRBJ2-7; 8 positions agree with TRBD1. V shed 0 bases and J 7 bases; nucleotides not matched to a gene: 8. CDR1 GTSNPN and CDR2 SVGIG come from the germline V gene (reference sequence). CDR3 length equals 14 residues. In nucleotides, the CDR3 is TGTGCCTGGAGTGTACGGACAGGGCAGGAAGAGCAGTACTTC. Its translation is CAWSVRTGQEEQYF.

V gene TRBV6-1 combines with J gene TRBJ2-7; D is possibly TRBD2 (6 bases). Trimming cost V 2 bases and J 12 bases, with 11 bases left between them. The CDR3 totals 11 residues. Looked up from germline, CDR1 is MNHNS and CDR2 is SASEGT. This chain's CDR3 is CASSELGGRYF. The CDR3 DNA follows: TGTGCCAGCAGTGAATTGGGAGGTCGGTACTTC.

This clone has only one observation. CDR3 nucleotides: TGCAGCGGCGCGACAGATAACTATGGCTACACCTTC. The encoded protein is CSGATDNYGYTF. V gene TRBV29-1 combines with J gene TRBJ1-2; D might be TRBD1 (5 bases). This CDR3 spans 12 amino acids. Trimming took 7 bases from V and 1 from J, leaving 10 bases between them. Germline CDR1 SQVTM, CDR2 ANQGSEA.

The rearrangement uses TRBV10-2 and TRBJ1-3, with D hard to call. CDR1 and CDR2 (germline): WSHSY, SAAADI. CDR3 length equals 16 residues. V lost 7 bases, J lost 0 bases, and 16 bases lay in between. The CDR3 coding sequence is TGCGCCAGCACCGATAGGTACCTCCTCTCTGGAAACACCATATATTTT. It specifies CASTDRYLLSGNTIYF.

V gene TRBV4-1 combines with J gene TRBJ1-3; D uncertain. Germline V CDR1 and CDR2: MGHRA, YSYEKL. Trimming shortened V by 0 bases and J by 2 bases, and 14 bases separated the two germline ends. The CDR3 contains 17 residues. CDR3 in amino acids: CASSQDPRISAGNTIYF. In DNA form, the CDR3 reads TGCGCCAGCAGCCAAGACCCGAGGATTTCTGCTGGAAACACCATATATTTT.

The count of this clone is one. The chain employs TRBV18 and TRBJ1-3; 8 bases align to TRBD1. The V gene end was trimmed by 2 bases and the J gene end by 7 bases; junction bases not matched to a gene: 7. The CDR3 extends over 15 amino acids. The germline V gene has CDR1 KGHSH and CDR2 LQKENI. As DNA, the CDR3 is TGTGCCAGCTCACCAGCCGGGACAGGCAGGAACACCATATATTTT. Translated: CASSPAGTGRNTIYF. Supplemented by reference TRBV18 and TRBJ1-3, the full variable domain reads NAGVMQNPRHLVRRRGQEARLRCSPMKGHSHVYWYRQLPEEGLKFMVYLQKENIIDESGMPKERFSAEFPKEGPSILRIQQVVRGDSAAYFCASSPAGTGRNTIYFGEGSWLTVV.

This rearrangement joins TRBV18 to TRBJ1-3; D remains unclear. V gave up 2 bases and J gave up 4 bases, with 6 bases separating them. Germline-derived CDR1 and CDR2 are KGHSH and LQKENI. The CDR3 length is 13 residues. The CDR3 protein is CASSPSRGNTIYF. The CDR3 nucleotides are TGTGCCAGCTCACCATCCCGAGGAAACACCATATATTTT.

The rearrangement links TRBV2 to TRBJ2-3, with D tentatively TRBD2 (7 bases). Germline V gene data show CDR1 as SNHLY and CDR2 as FYNNEI. The CDR3 contains 14 residues. The V gene lost 8 bases and the J gene lost 6 bases, with 18 bases spanning the gap. CDR3 sequence: CASQRGRGLDTQYF. The CDR3 coding sequence is TGTGCCAGCCAACGGGGGAGGGGGTTGGATACGCAGTATTTT.

V usage is TRBV5-1 and J usage is TRBJ2-5; possibly TRBD2 for D (6 bases). Germline assignment: CDR1 SGHRS and CDR2 YFSETQ. Deletions cut 0 bases from V and 7 bases from J, with 10 bases between. The CDR3 is made up of 13 amino acids. CDR3 bases: TGCGCCAGCAGCTTGGGGGACTTGGGGACCCAGTACTTC. Its translation is CASSLGDLGTQYF.

The V call is TRBV7-2, the J call TRBJ1-2; D perhaps matches TRBD1 (5 bases). The CDR3 length is 15 residues. Trimming pared 1 base from V and 7 bases from J, leaving 16 bases between. The germline V gene has CDR1 SGHTA and CDR2 FQGNSA. The CDR3 loop reads CASSLGGSGFVGYTF. CDR3 coding DNA: TGTGCCAGCAGCTTAGGGGGGAGTGGGTTTGTTGGCTACACCTTC.

This clone appeared once. The V and J genes are TRBV2 and TRBJ2-3; 12 bases fit TRBD2. The CDR3 extends over 16 amino acids. Germline CDR1 and CDR2: SNHLY and FYNNEI. V gave up 6 bases and J gave up 2 bases; unmatched junction bases: 6. The CDR3: CASSLTSGRSTDTQYF. In DNA form, the CDR3 reads TGTGCCAGCAGCCTGACTAGCGGGAGATCCACAGATACGCAGTATTTT.

This chain connects TRBV19 to TRBJ2-2; possibly TRBD2 for D (5 bases). Between the trimmed V and J ends, which lost 5 bases and 5 bases, there was a span of 12 bases. This CDR3 has 14 residues. Germline assignment: CDR1 LNHDA and CDR2 SQIVND (reference sequence). CDR3 sequence (DNA): TGTGCCAGTAGTCCCCCTTGGGAGACCGGGGAGCTGTTTTTT. As protein: CASSPPWETGELFF.

J is TRBJ2-1 and V is TRBV6-4; 13 positions match TRBD2. The CDR3 spans 16 residues. Germline V CDR1 and CDR2: MRHNA, SNTAGT. The J segment lost 7 bases and the V segment lost 4 bases, leaving 7 bases of the junction unmatched. The CDR3 DNA follows: TGTGCCAGCAGTGGCCCAGGACTAGCGGGAGTTAATGAGCAGTTCTTC. It encodes CASSGPGLAGVNEQFF.

As to this clone: This specimen includes other DNA sequences encoding the same CDR3. The CDR3 here is CASSGGQMNTEAFF. The CDR3 coding sequence is TGCGCCAGCAGCGGGGGACAAATGAACACTGAAGCTTTCTTT. This chain uses TRBV5-1 with TRBJ1-1; maybe TRBD1 (6 bases). Germline lookup yields CDR1 SGHRS and CDR2 YFSETQ. The CDR3 sequence is 14 residues long. V lost 4 bases and J lost 0, with 10 bases in between.

The chain has TRBV10-2 and TRBJ1-3, with D possibly matching TRBD1 (5 bases). This CDR3 has 13 amino acids. The germline V gene encodes CDR1 WSHSY and CDR2 SAAADI. V was trimmed by 3 bases and J by 3 bases, leaving 6 bases between them. The CDR3 region is CASSDQGGNTIYF. In DNA, the CDR3 is TGCGCCAGCAGTGACCAGGGTGGAAACACCATATATTTT.